This T cell receptor (beta chain) came from a study of T cells after yellow fever vaccination. At the level of the study: SMART-Seq v4 Ultra Low Input handled preparation of low-cell-number fractions.

This clonotype appeared many times. The antigen remains undetermined. Via MiXCR, TCRdb re-called the 5' RACE reads, giving one row per CDR3 protein. The sample has about 310,000 distinct CDR3 sequences; 3.6% are singletons. The V end lost 3 bases, the J end lost 4 bases, and 13 bases lay between the germline ends. CDR1 and CDR2 (germline): KGHSH, LQKENI. The CDR3 spans 15 residues. Study conclusions and caveats: Researchers noted that a small share of clonotypes showed up in both CD4 and CD8 compartments. Contaminants from the bulk population, in the form of abundant clonotypes, could be found in FACS-sorted repertoires. A large majority of primary-vaccination clones showed up again after the booster (roughly 95% CD4, around 90% CD8).

The receptor was isolated from a man aged 18 to 30 who received the YFV17D yellow fever vaccine. The chain links TRBV18 to TRBJ1-5; D gene ambiguous. The sequencing used PBMCs, collected on the day of the yellow fever booster vaccination. DNA for the CDR3: TGTGCCAGCTCACCCGCGGCGTTCCCAAATCAGCCCCAGCATTTT. Residues: CASSPAAFPNQPQHF. The variable domain in full, completed from reference TRBV18 and TRBJ1-5, reads NAGVMQNPRHLVRRRGQEARLRCSPMKGHSHVYWYRQLPEEGLKFMVYLQKENIIDESGMPKERFSAEFPKEGPSILRIQQVVRGDSAAYFCASSPAAFPNQPQHFGDGTRLSIL.